The present T cell receptor (beta chain) was sequenced within a study of T cells after yellow fever vaccination. Background on the study: Preparing low-cell-number fractions relied on SMART-Seq v4 Ultra Low Input. Whole-study findings and limits: The secondary T-cell response peaked on day 5, not day 15, but was weaker. The booster response re-showed most primary clones: approximately 95% CD4, around 85% CD8. Among all clonotypes, a small share was observed in both CD4 and CD8 compartments.

V was shortened by 8 bases and J by 6 bases, with 11 bases between the two germline ends. The germline gives CDR1 MDHEN, CDR2 SYDVKM. This CDR3 contains 13 residues. TCRdb re-called the 5' RACE reads through MiXCR, storing one row per CDR3 protein. The table has about 85,000 distinct CDR3 sequences, 10% to 15% seen once. The TCR sequence derives from a man younger than 35 who received the YFV17D yellow fever vaccine. The material sequenced was CD8+ T cells not binding an NS4B(214-222) dextramer, sorted from PBMCs, taken roughly 23 days after the first yellow fever vaccination. This sequence joins TRBV28 and TRBJ1-6; possibly TRBD1 for D (6 bases). The CDR3: CASQGMGNSPLHF. CDR3 in DNA: TGTGCCAGCCAGGGGATGGGTAATTCACCCCTCCACTTT.